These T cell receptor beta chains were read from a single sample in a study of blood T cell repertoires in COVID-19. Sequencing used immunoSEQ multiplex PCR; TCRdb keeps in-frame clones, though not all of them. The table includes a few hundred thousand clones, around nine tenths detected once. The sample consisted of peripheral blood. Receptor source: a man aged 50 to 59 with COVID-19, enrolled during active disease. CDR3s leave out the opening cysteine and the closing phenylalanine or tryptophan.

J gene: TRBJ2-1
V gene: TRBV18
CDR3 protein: ASSPAVSGVDYNEQF

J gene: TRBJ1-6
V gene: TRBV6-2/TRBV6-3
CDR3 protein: ASSPGQTYNSPLH

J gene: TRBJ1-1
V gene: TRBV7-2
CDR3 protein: ASSPWDKSAF

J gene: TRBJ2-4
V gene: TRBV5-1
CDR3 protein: ASSPSQGNIQY

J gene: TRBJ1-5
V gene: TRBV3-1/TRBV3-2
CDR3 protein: ASSRDSTYSNQPQH

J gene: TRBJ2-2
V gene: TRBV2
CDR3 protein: ASNRDYPNTGELF

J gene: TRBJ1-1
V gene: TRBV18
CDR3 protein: ASSPDTGGNTEAF

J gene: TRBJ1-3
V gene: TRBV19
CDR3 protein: ASSPGGPRDTIY

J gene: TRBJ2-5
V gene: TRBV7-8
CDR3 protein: ASSFPLLAGGQETQY

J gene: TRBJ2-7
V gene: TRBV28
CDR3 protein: ATLPGQGSSEQY

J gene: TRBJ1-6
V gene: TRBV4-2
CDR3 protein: ASSPQGASYNSPLH

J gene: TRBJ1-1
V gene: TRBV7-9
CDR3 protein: ASSIQGGNTEAF

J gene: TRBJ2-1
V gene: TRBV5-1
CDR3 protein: ASSLRGDYWDEQF

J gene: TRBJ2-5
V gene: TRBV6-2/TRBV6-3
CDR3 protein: ASSYSKTHQTQY

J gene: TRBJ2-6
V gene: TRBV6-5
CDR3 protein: ASRRDSSGANVLT

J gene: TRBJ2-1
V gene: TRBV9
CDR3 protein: ASSVTGSSYNEQF

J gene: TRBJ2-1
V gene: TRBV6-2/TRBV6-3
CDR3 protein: ASSYEVANEQF

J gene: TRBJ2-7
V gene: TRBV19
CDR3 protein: ASSKQQGSYEQY

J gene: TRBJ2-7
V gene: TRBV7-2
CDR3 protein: ASSPLLSSYEQY

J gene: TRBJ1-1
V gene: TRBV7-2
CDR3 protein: ASSLERNTEAF

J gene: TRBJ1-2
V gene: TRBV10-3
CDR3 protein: AISDLYMARGRENYGYT

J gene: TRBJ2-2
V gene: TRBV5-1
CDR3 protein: ASSLLGTGSTGELF

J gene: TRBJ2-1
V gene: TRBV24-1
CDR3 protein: ATSDFPRGLAEVGSYNEQF

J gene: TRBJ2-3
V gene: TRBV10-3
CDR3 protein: AISGAGGLSTDTQY

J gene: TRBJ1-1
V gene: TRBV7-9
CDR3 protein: ASSSGTGGFAEAF

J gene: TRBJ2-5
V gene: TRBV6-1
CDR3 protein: ASSDLTNAQETQY

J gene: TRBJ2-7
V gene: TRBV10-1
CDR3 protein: ASSQMASGSLHEQY

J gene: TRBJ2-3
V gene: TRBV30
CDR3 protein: AWSTSGTTDTQY

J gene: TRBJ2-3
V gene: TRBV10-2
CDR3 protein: ASSTTGGSSTDTQY

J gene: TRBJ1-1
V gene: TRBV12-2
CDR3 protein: ASRLSGSPNTEAF

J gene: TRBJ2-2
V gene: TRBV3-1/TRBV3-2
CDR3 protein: ASSQGRLAGVGELF

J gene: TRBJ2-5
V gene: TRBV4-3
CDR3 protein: ASSQAAGGLETQY

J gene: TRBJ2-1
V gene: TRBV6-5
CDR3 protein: ASSYSTSGINEQF

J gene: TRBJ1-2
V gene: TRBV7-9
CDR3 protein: ASSLVGQGAHGYT

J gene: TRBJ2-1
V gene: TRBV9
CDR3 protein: ASSVSRGHEQF

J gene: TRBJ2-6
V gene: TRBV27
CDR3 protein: ATPFPPRPGQGTGGANVLT

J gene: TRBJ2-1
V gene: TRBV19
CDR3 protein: ASSSTGGINEQF

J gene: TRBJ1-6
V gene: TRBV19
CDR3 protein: ASSNGNSPLH

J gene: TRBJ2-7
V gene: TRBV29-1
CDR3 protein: SVALTSGNEQY

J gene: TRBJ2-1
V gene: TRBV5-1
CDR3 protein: ASNPGQDYNEQF

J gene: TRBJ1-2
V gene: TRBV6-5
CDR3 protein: ASSYDGQNYGYT

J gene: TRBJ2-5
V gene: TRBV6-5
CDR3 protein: ASIRTGQETQY

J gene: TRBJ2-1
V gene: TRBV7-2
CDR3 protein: ASSLLAALAGGYNEQF

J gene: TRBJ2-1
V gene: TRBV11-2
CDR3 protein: ASSSPASGYNEQF

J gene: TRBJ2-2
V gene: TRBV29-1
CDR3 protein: SSTSTSGGVTGELF

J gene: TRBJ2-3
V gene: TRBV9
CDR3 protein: ASSVDLAGGLTDTQY

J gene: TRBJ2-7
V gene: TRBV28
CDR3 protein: ASSLEPYEQY

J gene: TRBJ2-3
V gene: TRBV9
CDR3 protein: ASSVGGGSTDTQY

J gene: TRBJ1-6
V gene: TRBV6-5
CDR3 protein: ASRPGQINSPLH

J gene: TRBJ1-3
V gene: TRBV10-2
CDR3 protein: ASSGTGATSGNTIY

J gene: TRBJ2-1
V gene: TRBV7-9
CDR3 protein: ASSLAGGGGYNEQF

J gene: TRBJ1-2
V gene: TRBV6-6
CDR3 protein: ASSYVLGQGMDGYT

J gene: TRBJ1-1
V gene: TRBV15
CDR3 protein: ATSRDQGVTGLTEAF

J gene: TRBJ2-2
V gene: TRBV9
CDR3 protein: ASSITGQGSGELF

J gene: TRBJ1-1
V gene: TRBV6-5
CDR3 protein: ASRAPDRVAF